This T cell receptor beta chain was identified during a study of regulatory T cells in long-lasting Graves disease. Study-level background: In persistent Graves' disease, antithyroid drugs had been taken for over 5 years and TSH receptor antibodies stayed positive.

The CDR3 totals 14 residues. The V gene's germline CDR1 is SGHNT and CDR2 YYREEE (reference sequence). Trimming removed 4 bases from V and 4 bases from J; junction bases left unmatched: 6. Building the TCR beta libraries relied on iRepertoire HTBI primers, and CDR3 regions underwent Arm-PCR. TCRdb independently ran MiXCR on the multiplex PCR reads; one entry per CDR3 protein. The table shows approximately 690,000 distinct CDR3 sequences, with 30% occurring only once. Regarding this clonotype: Antigen unknown.

The study's findings and limits: TRBV28, TRBJ1-2 and TRBJ2-5 emerged as the favored segments in persistent disease. Clonotypes that were public and shared totalled 2,500 to 3,500 in persistent patients versus about 1,000 in new patients. Graves' patients with persistent disease showed TCR diversity lower than patients newly diagnosed.

Time point described: persistent/refractory GD, antithyroid drugs over 5 years with positive TRAb. RNA extracted from PBMCs served as the sequencing template. The material sequenced was peripheral blood mononuclear cells (PBMCs), taken when the disease was refractory, from a patient treated with antithyroid drugs. This clonotype was obtained from a female donor with Graves disease. This chain uses TRBV5-4 with TRBJ1-2, with TRBD1 matching over 8 bases. DNA for the CDR3: TGTGCCAGCAGCCGGGGACAGGAGCCCTATGGCTACACCTTC. This translates into CASSRGQEPYGYTF.